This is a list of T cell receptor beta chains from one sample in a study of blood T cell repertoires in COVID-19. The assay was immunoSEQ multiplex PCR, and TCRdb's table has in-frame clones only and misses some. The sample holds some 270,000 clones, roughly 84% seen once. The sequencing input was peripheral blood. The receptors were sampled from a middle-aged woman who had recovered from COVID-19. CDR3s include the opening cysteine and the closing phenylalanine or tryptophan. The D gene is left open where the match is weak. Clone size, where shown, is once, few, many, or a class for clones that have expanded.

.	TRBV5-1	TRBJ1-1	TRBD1	TGCGCCAGTAACCTGGGACAGGGCAACACTGAAGCTTTCTTT	CASNLGQGNTEAFF
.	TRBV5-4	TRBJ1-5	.	TGTGCCAGCAGCAGAGACTCGGATCAGCCCCAGCATTTT	CASSRDSDQPQHF
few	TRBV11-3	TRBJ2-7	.	TGTGCCAGCAGTTTCTCCAACACCCCCTACGAGCAGTACTTC	CASSFSNTPYEQYF
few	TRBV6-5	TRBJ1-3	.	TGTGCCGGACAAGGCGGTCTGAGCACTGGAAACACCATATATTTT	CAGQGGLSTGNTIYF
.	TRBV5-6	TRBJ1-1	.	TGTGCCAGCAGCGAGGGCCTCCGTGAAGCTTTCTTT	CASSEGLREAFF
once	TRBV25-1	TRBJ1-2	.	TGTGCCAGCAGCCCAGCAGCGAACTATGGCTACACCTTC	CASSPAANYGYTF
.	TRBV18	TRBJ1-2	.	TGTGCCAGCTCACCTCCCGGCTGGGGGCTGCGCCCGTTGGGCACCTTC	CASSPPGWGLRPLGTF
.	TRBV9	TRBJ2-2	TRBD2	TGTGCCAGCAGCGTACTAGCGGGGGGGCCAATGAACACCGGGGAGCTGTTTTTT	CASSVLAGGPMNTGELFF
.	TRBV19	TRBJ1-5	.	TGTGCCAGTAGAGGTCTGGGGGCCGGTCAGCCCCAGCATTTT	CASRGLGAGQPQHF
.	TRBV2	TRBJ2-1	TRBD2	TGTGCCAGCAGTGAAAGGCTAGCGGGGGCTGGGAATGAGCAGTTCTTC	CASSERLAGAGNEQFF
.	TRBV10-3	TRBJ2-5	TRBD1	TGTGCCATCAGCACCCTGGACAGGGGACGGGAGACCCAGTACTTC	CAISTLDRGRETQYF
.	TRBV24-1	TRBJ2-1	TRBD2	TGTGCCACCAGTGACACCCTGACTAGCGGGGGTCTCATTGAGCAGTTCTTC	CATSDTLTSGGLIEQFF
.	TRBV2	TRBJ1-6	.	TGTGCCAGCACGCGGCAGTCTAATTCACCCCTCCACTTT	CASTRQSNSPLHF
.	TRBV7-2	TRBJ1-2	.	TGTGCCAGCAGCCCCTCGGCGGCGGGCACCGTTAATGGCTACACCTTC	CASSPSAAGTVNGYTF
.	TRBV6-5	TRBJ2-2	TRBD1	TGTGCCAGCAGGTTCAGGGGGCGCGCCACCGGGGAGCTGTTTTTT	CASRFRGRATGELFF
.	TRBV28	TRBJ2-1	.	TGTGCCAGCAGACGCCGGGTGGGTTACAATGAGCAGTTCTTC	CASRRRVGYNEQFF
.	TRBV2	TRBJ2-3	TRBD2	TGTGCCAGCAGTGAACTGGGGGGGGGCACAGATACGCAGTATTTT	CASSELGGGTDTQYF
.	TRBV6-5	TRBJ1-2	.	TGTGCCAGCACCCCATATGAAGGGGCTAACTATGGCTACACCTTC	CASTPYEGANYGYTF
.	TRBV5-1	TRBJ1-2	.	TGCGCCAGCAGCTTGGGAGGGCAGGATAATGGCTACACCTTC	CASSLGGQDNGYTF
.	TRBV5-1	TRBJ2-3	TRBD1	TGCGCCAGCAGCTTAACAGGGGACGGCACAGATACGCAGTATTTT	CASSLTGDGTDTQYF
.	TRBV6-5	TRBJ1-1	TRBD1	TGTGCCAGCAGTAGGACAGGCACTGAAGCTTTCTTT	CASSRTGTEAFF
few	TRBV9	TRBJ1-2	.	TGTGCCAGCAGCACCCCGGGACTCTCAGGCTACACCTTC	CASSTPGLSGYTF
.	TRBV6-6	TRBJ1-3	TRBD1	TGTGCCAGCAGTCTAGACGCCCCCTTTAAAACAGGGGGCTTCGCTGGAAACACCATATATTTT	CASSLDAPFKTGGFAGNTIYF
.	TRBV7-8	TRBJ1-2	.	TGTGCCAGCAGCCCGGGGGTTGGCTACACCTTC	CASSPGVGYTF
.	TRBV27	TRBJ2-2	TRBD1	TGTGCCAGCAGTCCGGGACAGGGTGCCGGGGAGCTGTTTTTT	CASSPGQGAGELFF
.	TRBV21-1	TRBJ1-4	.	TGTGCCAGCAGCAAATTTACAGGCGGGGCTAATGAAAAACTGTTTTTT	CASSKFTGGANEKLFF
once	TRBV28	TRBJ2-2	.	TGTGCCAGCAGTCCCCAGGGTCGCGGCATCACCGGGGAGCTGTTTTTT	CASSPQGRGITGELFF
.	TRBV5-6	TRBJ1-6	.	TGTGCCAGCGAGCGCAGGGGCGTAAATTCACCCCTCCACTTT	CASERRGVNSPLHF
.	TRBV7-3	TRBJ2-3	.	TGTGCCAGCAGCCCAAGAAGGGGGGGGCCGAGCACAGATACGCAGTATTTT	CASSPRRGGPSTDTQYF
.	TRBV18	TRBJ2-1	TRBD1	TGTGCCAGCTCAACCTCGGGACAGGGGCTCTACAATGAGCAGTTCTTC	CASSTSGQGLYNEQFF